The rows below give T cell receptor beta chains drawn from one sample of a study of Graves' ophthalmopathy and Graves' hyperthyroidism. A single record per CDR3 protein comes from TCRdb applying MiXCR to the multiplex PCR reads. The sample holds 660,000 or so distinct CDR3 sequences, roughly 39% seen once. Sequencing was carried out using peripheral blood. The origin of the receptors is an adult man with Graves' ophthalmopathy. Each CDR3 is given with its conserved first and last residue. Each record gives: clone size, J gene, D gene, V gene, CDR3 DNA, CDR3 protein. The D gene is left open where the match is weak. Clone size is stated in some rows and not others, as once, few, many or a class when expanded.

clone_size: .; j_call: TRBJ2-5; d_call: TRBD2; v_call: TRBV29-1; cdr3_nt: TGCAGCGTTGAATGGGTTACGGGAGGGCAAGAGACCCAGTACTTC; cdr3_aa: CSVEWVTGGQETQYF
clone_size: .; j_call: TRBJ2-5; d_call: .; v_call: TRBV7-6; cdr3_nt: TGTGCCAGCAGCTTAGAGGGAAGAGGAGTCCCCGAAGAGACCCAGTACTTC; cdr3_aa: CASSLEGRGVPEETQYF
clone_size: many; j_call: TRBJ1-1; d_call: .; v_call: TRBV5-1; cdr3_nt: TGCGCCAGCAGCTTCGCGAGAGACACTGAAGCTTTCTTT; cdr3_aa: CASSFARDTEAFF
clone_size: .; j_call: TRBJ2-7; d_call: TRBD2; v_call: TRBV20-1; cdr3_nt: TGCAGTGCTAGAGGGGGGAGGGGAAATGAGCAGTACTTC; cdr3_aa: CSARGGRGNEQYF
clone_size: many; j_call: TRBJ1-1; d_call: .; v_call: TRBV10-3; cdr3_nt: TGTGCCATCAGTGAGTCTAAGGGGGTCACTGAAGCTTTCTTT; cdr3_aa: CAISESKGVTEAFF
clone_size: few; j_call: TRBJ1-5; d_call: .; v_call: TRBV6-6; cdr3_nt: TGTGCCAGCAGAAGGGGTGTAGGTGGTCAGCCCCAGCATTTT; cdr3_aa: CASRRGVGGQPQHF
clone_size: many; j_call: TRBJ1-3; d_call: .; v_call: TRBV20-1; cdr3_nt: TGCAGTGCTCGGAGTGCATCGGGAAACACCATATATTTT; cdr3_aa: CSARSASGNTIYF
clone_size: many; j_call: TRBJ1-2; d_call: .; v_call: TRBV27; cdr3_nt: TGTGCCAGCAGCCCTAAAGGGATAGACGGCTACACCTTC; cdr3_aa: CASSPKGIDGYTF
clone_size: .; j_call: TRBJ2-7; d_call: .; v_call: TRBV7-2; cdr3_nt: TGTGCCAGCAGCTTAGAGCCCCGGACGTACAATGAGCAGTACTTC; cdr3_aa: CASSLEPRTYNEQYF
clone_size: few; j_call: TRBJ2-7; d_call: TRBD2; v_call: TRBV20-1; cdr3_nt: TGCAGTGCTAGAAACGGGACTAGCGGGAGCTACGAGCAGTACTTC; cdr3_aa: CSARNGTSGSYEQYF
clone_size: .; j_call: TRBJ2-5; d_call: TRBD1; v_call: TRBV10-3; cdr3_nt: TGTGCCATCAGCGGGACAGGGGGTGGTGAGACCCAGTACTTC; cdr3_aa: CAISGTGGGETQYF
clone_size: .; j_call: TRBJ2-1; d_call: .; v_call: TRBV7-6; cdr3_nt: TGTGCCAGCAGCCCAGGGCCGGGCAGCCTGAGCCATGAGCAGTTCTTC; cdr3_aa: CASSPGPGSLSHEQFF
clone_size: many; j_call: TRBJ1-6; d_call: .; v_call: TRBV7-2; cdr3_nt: TGTGCCAGCAGCTTAGGACAGGCTGATAATTCACCCCTCCACTTT; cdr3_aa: CASSLGQADNSPLHF
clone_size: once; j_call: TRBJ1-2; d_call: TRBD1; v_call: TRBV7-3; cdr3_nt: TGTGCCAGCAAACGGACAGGGGGACCGGGCTATGGCTACACCTTC; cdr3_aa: CASKRTGGPGYGYTF
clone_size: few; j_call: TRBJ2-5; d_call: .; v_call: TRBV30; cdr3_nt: TGTGCCTGGAGTGTACGGACCGGCGAGACCCAGTACTTC; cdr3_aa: CAWSVRTGETQYF
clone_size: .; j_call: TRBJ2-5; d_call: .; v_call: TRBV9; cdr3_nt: TGTGCCAGCAGCGTAGGAGGGGTTTGGGGAGAGACCCAGTACTTC; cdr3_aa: CASSVGGVWGETQYF
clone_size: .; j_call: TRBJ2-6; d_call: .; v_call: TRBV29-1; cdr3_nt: TGCAGCGTCGCACGGACAGTGAACACTGAAGCTTTC; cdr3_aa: CSVARTVNTEAF
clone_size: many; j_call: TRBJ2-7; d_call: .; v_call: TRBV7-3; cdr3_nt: TGTGCCAGCATTCCCGATCTGTCCGGCGTTTACGAGCAGTACTTC; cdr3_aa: CASIPDLSGVYEQYF
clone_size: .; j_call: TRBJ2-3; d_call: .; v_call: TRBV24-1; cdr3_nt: TGTGCCACCAGTGATCGGGACGGGACAGATACGCAGTATTTT; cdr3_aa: CATSDRDGTDTQYF
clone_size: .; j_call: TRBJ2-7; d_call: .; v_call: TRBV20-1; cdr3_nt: TGCAGTGCGGCAAGGGGAGGGACACCCTACGAGCAGTACTTC; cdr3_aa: CSAARGGTPYEQYF
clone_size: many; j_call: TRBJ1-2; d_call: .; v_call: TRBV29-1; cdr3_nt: TGCAGCGTTTTACAGGTGGCTGGCTACACCTTC; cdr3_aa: CSVLQVAGYTF
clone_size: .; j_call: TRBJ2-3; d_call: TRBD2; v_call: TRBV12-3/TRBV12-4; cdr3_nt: TGTGCCAGCAGAAAGCGGGGGGCTCTCACAGATACGCAGTATTTT; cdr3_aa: CASRKRGALTDTQYF
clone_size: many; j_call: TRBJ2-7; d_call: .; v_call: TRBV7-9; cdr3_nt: TGTGCCAGCAGCTTAATTCTATACGAGCAGTACTTC; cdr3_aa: CASSLILYEQYF
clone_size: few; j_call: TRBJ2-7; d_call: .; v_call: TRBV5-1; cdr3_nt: TGCGCCAGCAGCTTGCGGGTTATGGGCTACGAGCAGTACTTC; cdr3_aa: CASSLRVMGYEQYF
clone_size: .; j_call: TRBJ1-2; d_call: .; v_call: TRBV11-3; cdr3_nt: TGTGCCAGCAGCTACGGGGGAACTGGAAACTATGGCTACACCTTC; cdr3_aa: CASSYGGTGNYGYTF
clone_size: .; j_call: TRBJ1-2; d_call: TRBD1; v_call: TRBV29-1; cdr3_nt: TGCAGCGCCTGGACAGGGGATTCGCACTATGGCTACACCTTC; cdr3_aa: CSAWTGDSHYGYTF
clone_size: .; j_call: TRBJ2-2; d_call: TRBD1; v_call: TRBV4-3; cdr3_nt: TGCGCCAGCAGCCAGGATGTACAGGGGGCGAACACCGGGGAGCTGTTTTTT; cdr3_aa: CASSQDVQGANTGELFF
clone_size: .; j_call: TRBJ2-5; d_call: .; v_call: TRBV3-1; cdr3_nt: TGTGCCAGCAGCCACCAGGGGTTCGGTGAGTCCCAGTACTTC; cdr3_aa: CASSHQGFGESQYF
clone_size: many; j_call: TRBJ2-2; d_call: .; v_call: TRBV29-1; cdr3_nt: TGCAGCGTTTTAACAGAGAACACCGGGGAGCTGTTTTTT; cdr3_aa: CSVLTENTGELFF
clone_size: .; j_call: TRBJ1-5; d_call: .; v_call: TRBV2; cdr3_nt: TGTGCCAGCACCGTAAGGGACCCCGGGGAGCCCCAGCATTTT; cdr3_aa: CASTVRDPGEPQHF
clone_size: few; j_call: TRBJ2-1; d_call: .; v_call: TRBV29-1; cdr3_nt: TGCAGCGTTGGGGACGGGAATGAGCAGTTCTTC; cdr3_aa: CSVGDGNEQFF
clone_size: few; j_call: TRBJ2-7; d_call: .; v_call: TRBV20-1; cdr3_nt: TGCAGTGCTAGGCCCGGTGACTACACGAACGGCTACGAGCAGTACTTC; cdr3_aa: CSARPGDYTNGYEQYF
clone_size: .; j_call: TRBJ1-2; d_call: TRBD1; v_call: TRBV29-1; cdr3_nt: TGCAGCGTATCGACAGGGGGCGGCTACACCTTC; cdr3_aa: CSVSTGGGYTF
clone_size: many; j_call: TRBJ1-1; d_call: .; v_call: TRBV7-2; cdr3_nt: TGTGCCAGCAGCTTAGTAATGGGGGGCGACACTGAAGCTTTCTTT; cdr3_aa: CASSLVMGGDTEAFF
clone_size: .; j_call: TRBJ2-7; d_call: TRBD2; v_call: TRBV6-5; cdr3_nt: TGTGCCAGCAGTTACCGGGGGGACTTCGAGCAGTACTTC; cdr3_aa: CASSYRGDFEQYF
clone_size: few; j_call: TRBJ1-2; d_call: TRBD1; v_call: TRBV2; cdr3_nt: TGTGCCAGCAGCACACAGGGGGGGGTTCATGGCTACACCTTC; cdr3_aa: CASSTQGGVHGYTF
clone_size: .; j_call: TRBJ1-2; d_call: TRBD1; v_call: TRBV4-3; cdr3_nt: TGCGCCAGCAGCCAGGGGACAGGCGCTAACTATGGCTACACCTTC; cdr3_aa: CASSQGTGANYGYTF
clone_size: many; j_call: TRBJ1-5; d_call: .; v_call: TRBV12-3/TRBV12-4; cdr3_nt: TGTGCCAGCAGCCTTACAGGGCTCAGGCAGCCCCAGCATTTT; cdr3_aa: CASSLTGLRQPQHF
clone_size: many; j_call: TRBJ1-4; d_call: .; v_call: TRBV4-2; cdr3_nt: TGTGCCAGCAGCCGGTCAGCGTCAACTAATGAAAAACTGTTTTTT; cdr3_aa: CASSRSASTNEKLFF
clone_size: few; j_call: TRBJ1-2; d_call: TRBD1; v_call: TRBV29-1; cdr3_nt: TGCAGCGTTGGGACAGGGTTATATGGCTACACCTTC; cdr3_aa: CSVGTGLYGYTF
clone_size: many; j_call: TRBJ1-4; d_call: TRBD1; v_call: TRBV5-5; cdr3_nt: TGTGCCAGCAGCTTTACTCCAGGGGGGACTAATGAAAAACTGTTTTTT; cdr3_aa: CASSFTPGGTNEKLFF
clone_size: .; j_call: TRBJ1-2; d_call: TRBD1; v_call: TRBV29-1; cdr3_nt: TGCAGCGTCGCCCGAGGGGGGTCCTCCGAGACAGGGGGCGACACCTTC; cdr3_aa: CSVARGGSSETGGDTF
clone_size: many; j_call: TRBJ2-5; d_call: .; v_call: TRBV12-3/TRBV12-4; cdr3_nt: TGTGCCAGCAGTTCCTCCGGGACACGAGAGACCCAGTACTTC; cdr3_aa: CASSSSGTRETQYF
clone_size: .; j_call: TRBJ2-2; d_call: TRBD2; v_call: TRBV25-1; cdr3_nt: TGTGCCAGCACGGGACTAGCGGCGACCGGGGAGCTGTTTTTT; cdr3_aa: CASTGLAATGELFF
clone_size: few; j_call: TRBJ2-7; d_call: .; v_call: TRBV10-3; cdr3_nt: TGTGCCAGCAGTAGACAGGAAACCTACGAGCAGTACTTC; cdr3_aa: CASSRQETYEQYF
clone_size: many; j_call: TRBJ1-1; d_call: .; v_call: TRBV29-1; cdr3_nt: TGCAGCGTTGAAGAGGGTGGGACTGAAGCTTTCTTT; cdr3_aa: CSVEEGGTEAFF
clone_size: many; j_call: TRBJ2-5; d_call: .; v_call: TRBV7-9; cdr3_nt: TGTGCCAGCAGCTTAGCGAACTTAGGAGAGACCCAGTACTTC; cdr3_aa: CASSLANLGETQYF
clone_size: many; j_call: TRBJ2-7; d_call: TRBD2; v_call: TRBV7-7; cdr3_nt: TGTGCCAGCAGCTTAGAGGCGGTTGAGGTACTAGCGGGCGGAACCTACGAGCAGTACTTC; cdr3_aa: CASSLEAVEVLAGGTYEQYF
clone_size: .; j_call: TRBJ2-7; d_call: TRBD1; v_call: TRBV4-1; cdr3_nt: TGCGCCAGCAGCCCCACGTCACAGGGGGCCACCTACGAGCAGCACTTC; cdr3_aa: CASSPTSQGATYEQHF
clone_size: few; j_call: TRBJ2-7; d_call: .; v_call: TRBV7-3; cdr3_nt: TGTGCCAGCAGCTTATTCAGTGGGACCAGGGCCTCCTACGAGCAGTACTTC; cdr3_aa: CASSLFSGTRASYEQYF
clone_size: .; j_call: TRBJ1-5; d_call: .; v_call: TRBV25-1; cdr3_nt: TGTGCCAGCAGTGTGGGGCAGAAGAATAGCAATCAGCCCCAGCATTTT; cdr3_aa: CASSVGQKNSNQPQHF
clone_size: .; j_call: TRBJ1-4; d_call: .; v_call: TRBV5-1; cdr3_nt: TGCGCCAGCAGCTCGACAGGTGGGGACGGAAAACTGTTTTTT; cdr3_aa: CASSSTGGDGKLFF
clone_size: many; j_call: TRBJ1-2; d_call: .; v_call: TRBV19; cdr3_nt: TGTGCCAGCAAATTGACAGGTACCTATGGCTACACCTTC; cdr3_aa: CASKLTGTYGYTF
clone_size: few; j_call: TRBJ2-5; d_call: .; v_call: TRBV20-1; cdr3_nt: TGCAGTGCTAGAGGGGGCCAGGGAAGCTGGGAGACCCAGTACTTC; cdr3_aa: CSARGGQGSWETQYF
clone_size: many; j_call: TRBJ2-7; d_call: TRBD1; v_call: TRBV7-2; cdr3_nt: TGTGCCAGCAGCCTCAGACAGGGGGACGCCCTCTACGAGCAGTACTTC; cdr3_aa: CASSLRQGDALYEQYF
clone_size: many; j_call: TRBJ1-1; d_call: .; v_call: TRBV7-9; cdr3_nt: TGTGCCAGCAGCTTAAAGGCGAACACTGAAGCTTTCTTT; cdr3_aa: CASSLKANTEAFF
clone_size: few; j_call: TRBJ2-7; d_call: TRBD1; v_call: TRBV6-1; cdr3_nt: TGTGCCAGCAGCTTTCAGCCGACAGGGGTCTACGAGCAGTACTTC; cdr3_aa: CASSFQPTGVYEQYF